This passage covers 21 T cell receptor beta chains from one sample sequenced in a study of cytomegalovirus exposure and HLA in healthy donors. In the PCR, 60 Vbeta and 13 Jbeta primers were used. Only in-frame clones appear in the TCRdb table, and some are missing; sequencing was by immunoSEQ multiplex PCR. The sample holds under 200,000 clones, roughly 80% seen once. The sequenced sample was PBMCs. All receptors derive from a woman between 18 and 29 years old in good health and CMV-seronegative.

This clone was detected a few times. The chain combines TRBV4-3 with TRBJ1-1; TRBD1 matches at 7 bases. Losses at the gene ends were 0 bases for V and 1 base for J; bases not matched to a gene: 5. CDR3 length equals 16 residues. Germline loops: CDR1 LGHNA, CDR2 YSLEER. CDR3: CASSQDRKGANTEAFF. In DNA, the CDR3 is TGCGCCAGCAGCCAAGATCGAAAGGGGGCGAACACTGAAGCTTTCTTT.

The J gene is TRBJ2-7, the V gene TRBV30; 9 bases are shared with TRBD2. This CDR3 is 17 amino acids long. J gave up 1 base and V 2 bases, and 12 bases lay outside the gene matches. The germline CDR1 and CDR2 sequences are GTSNPN and SVGIG (reference sequence). CDR3 loop: CAWSSWGGTSHSYEQYF. The CDR3 DNA sequence: TGTGCCTGGAGTTCATGGGGTGGGACTAGCCATTCCTACGAGCAGTACTTC. Based on the CDR3 plus reference TRBV30 and TRBJ2-7, the full variable domain is SQTIHQWPATLVQPVGSPLSLECTVEGTSNPNLYWYRQAAGRGLQLLFYSVGIGQISSEVPQNLSASRPQDRQFILSSKKLLLSDSGFYLCAWSSWGGTSHSYEQYFGPGTRLTVT.

On this clone itself: At one end the junction does not follow the germline gene, possibly because of a read error. This rearrangement joins TRBV7-9 to TRBJ2-7, with TRBD2 matching 11 bases. There are 18 residues in the CDR3. CDR1 SEHNR and CDR2 FQNEAQ come from the germline V gene (reference sequence). This CDR3 reads CSSSFFGASGRFIYEQYF. The CDR3 nucleotides read TGTTCCAGCAGCTTTTTTGGAGCTAGCGGGAGGTTTATTTACGAGCAGTACTTC.

The chain recombines TRBV12-5 with TRBJ2-3, with 8 bases that match TRBD2. The CDR3 extends over 18 amino acids. Trimming cost V 0 bases and J 2 bases; bases outside gene matches: 10. Germline CDR1 and CDR2: LGHNT and FRNRAP. The DNA for the CDR3 is TGTGCTAGTGGTTTGGTACTCGGGAGTAGCGGGGCCACAGATACGCAGTATTTT. This encodes CASGLVLGSSGATDTQYF. Full variable domain (remainder filled in from reference TRBV12-5 and TRBJ2-3): DARVTQTPRHKVTEMGQEVTMRCQPILGHNTVFWYRQTMMQGLELLAYFRNRAPLDDSGMPKDRFSAEMPDATLATLKIQPSEPRDSAVYFCASGLVLGSSGATDTQYFGPGTRLTVL.

This chain connects TRBV5-5 to TRBJ2-2; possible D gene TRBD1, 6 bases. Germline values: CDR1 SGHKS, CDR2 YYEKEE (reference sequence). This CDR3 is 16 amino acids long. Deletions cut 6 bases from V and 8 bases from J, with 23 bases between. The CDR3 loop is CASNLGGPNLAGELFF. CDR3 nucleotides: TGTGCCAGCAATCTTGGGGGCCCTAACTTAGCGGGGGAGCTGTTTTTT.

This chain uses TRBV6-7 with TRBJ2-3; TRBD2 might be the D (6 bases). TRBV6-7 is noted as an ORF with a role that remains uncertain. Trimming left V 9 bases short and J 6 bases short, with 19 bases between. The CDR3 is 14 residues long. The CDR3 DNA sequence: TGTGCCAGGGACGGGGGTTTTCTTGTTGATACGCAGTATTTT. Protein product: CARDGGFLVDTQYF.

This chain uses TRBV7-2 with TRBJ2-1, with D possibly matching TRBD2 (6 bases). This CDR3 contains 17 residues. V dropped 5 bases and J dropped 1 base, with 18 bases sitting between them. The germline V gene has CDR1 SGHTA and CDR2 FQGNSA. CDR3 residues: CASSPGFSGFSYNEQFF. The CDR3 nucleotides are TGTGCCAGCAGCCCCGGATTTAGCGGTTTTTCCTACAATGAGCAGTTCTTC.

This clone was detected only once. The rearrangement joins TRBV7-6 to TRBJ2-5; 9 bases map to TRBD1. With 2 bases clipped from V and 2 bases from J, the junction kept 6 bases outside the gene matches. Looked up from germline, CDR1 is SGHVS and CDR2 is FNYEAQ. The CDR3 is made up of 16 amino acids. The CDR3 protein is CASSLWPGQGQETQYF. The CDR3 DNA is TGTGCCAGCAGCTTATGGCCGGGACAGGGACAAGAGACCCAGTACTTC. The variable domain in full, completed from reference TRBV7-6 and TRBJ2-5, reads GAGVSQSPRYKVTKRGQDVALRCDPISGHVSLYWYRQALGQGPEFLTYFNYEAQQDKSGLPNDRFSAERPEGSISTLTIQRTEQRDSAMYRCASSLWPGQGQETQYFGPGTRLLVL.

This CDR3 reads CASSISFRAEQYF. The CDR3 coding sequence is TGTGCCAGTAGTATAAGTTTCAGGGCCGAGCAGTACTTC. The chain joins TRBV19 to TRBJ2-7, with D possibly being TRBD1 (5 bases). This CDR3 has 13 residues. V lost 2 bases and J lost 6, with 11 bases in between. CDR1 is LNHDA and CDR2 is SQIVND in the germline V gene (reference sequence).

This clone was detected a few times. J is TRBJ1-4 and V is TRBV6-6; the D is unclear. The germline V gene has CDR1 MNHNY and CDR2 SVGAGI (reference sequence). CDR3 length equals 14 residues. V gave up 7 bases and J gave up 4 bases, with 13 bases separating them. The CDR3 reads CASIPNGVNEKLFF. The CDR3 DNA sequence: TGTGCCAGCATTCCTAACGGGGTTAATGAAAAACTGTTTTTT.

The DNA for the CDR3 is TGTGCCACCAGCGAGTTGCAGGGGCGCCCCAAAAACATTCAGTACTTC. It specifies CATSELQGRPKNIQYF. This rearrangement joins TRBV15 to TRBJ2-4, with a possible D match to TRBD1 (6 bases). V lost 5 bases, J lost 2 bases, and 16 bases lay in between. This CDR3 spans 16 amino acids. Germline lookup yields CDR1 LNHNV and CDR2 YYDKDF (reference sequence).

The chain has TRBV4-2 and TRBJ1-4; TRBD1 matches at 9 bases. Trimming cost V 0 bases and J 7 bases; bases outside gene matches: 6. The CDR3 is made up of 16 amino acids. Germline CDR1 and CDR2: LGHNA and YNFKEQ. CDR3 nucleotide sequence: TGTGCCAGCAGCCAAGAGCCCGGGACAGGGTTTGAAAAACTGTTTTTT. It encodes CASSQEPGTGFEKLFF.

The V and J genes are TRBV29-1 and TRBJ1-3; D uncertain. V lost 3 bases to trimming and J lost 0 bases, with 9 bases between them. The CDR3 runs 14 residues. CDR1 is SQVTM, CDR2 ANQGSEA, per germline. DNA for the CDR3: TGCAGCGTTGAGTTGGAGGACTCTGGAAACACCATATATTTT. Amino acid sequence: CSVELEDSGNTIYF.

This clone was found a few times. Other nucleotide sequences from this sample produce the same CDR3. The chain joins TRBV5-1 to TRBJ2-5; 9 bases line up with TRBD1. The CDR3 length is 14 residues. J gave up 4 bases and V 7 bases, and 8 bases lay outside the gene matches. Per germline, CDR1 SGHRS and CDR2 YFSETQ. The CDR3 is CASSTGQGRETQYF. Written as DNA, the CDR3 is TGCGCCAGCTCGACGGGACAGGGCAGAGAGACCCAGTACTTC.

This chain connects TRBV28 to TRBJ1-5; TRBD1 matches at 7 bases. Looked up from germline, CDR1 is MDHEN and CDR2 is SYDVKM. CDR3 size: 12 residues. Trimming removed 2 bases from V and 11 bases from J; junction bases left unmatched: 3. CDR3 sequence reads: CASSLPQGSQHF. CDR3 DNA sequence: TGTGCCAGCAGTTTACCACAGGGGTCCCAGCATTTT.

The CDR3: CASSWAGNTEAFF. The CDR3 nucleotides read TGTGCCAGCAGTTGGGCGGGAAACACTGAAGCTTTCTTT. The rearrangement joins TRBV5-4 to TRBJ1-1; D is uncertain. CDR3 length equals 13 residues. Germline V gene data show CDR1 as SGHNT and CDR2 as YYREEE (reference sequence). Trimming removed 5 bases from V and 2 bases from J, with 10 bases in between. Based on the CDR3 plus reference TRBV5-4 and TRBJ1-1, the full variable domain is ETGVTQSPTHLIKTRGQQVTLRCSSQSGHNTVSWYQQALGQGPQFIFQYYREEENGRGNFPPRFSGLQFPNYSSELNVNALELDDSALYLCASSWAGNTEAFFGQGTRLTVV.

J is TRBJ2-5 and V is TRBV27; D is perhaps TRBD2 (6 bases). From germline, CDR1 is MNHEY and CDR2 SMNVEV (reference sequence). The CDR3 totals 18 residues. Trimming removed 0 bases from V and 4 bases from J, with 21 bases in between. As DNA, the CDR3 is TGTGCCAGCAGTTTATCGGTCGGTAGCGGAAGGAGGGGAGAGACCCAGTACTTC. Encoded protein: CASSLSVGSGRRGETQYF.

In DNA, the CDR3 is TGTGCCAGCAGTTACGTGGCGGGAGAAGATGAGCAGTTCTTC. This gives the protein CASSYVAGEDEQFF. The gene calls are TRBV6-5 and TRBJ2-1; 7 bases match TRBD2. In germline, CDR1 is MNHEY, CDR2 SVGAGI. J gave up 8 bases and V 2 bases, and 6 bases lay outside the gene matches. The length of the CDR3 is 14 residues.

The chain links TRBV7-2 to TRBJ1-4, with a possible D match to TRBD1 (6 bases). V lost 2 bases and J 8 bases, leaving 15 bases between the germline ends. Germline loops: CDR1 SGHTA, CDR2 FQGNSA. CDR3 length: 15 residues. The CDR3 nucleotides are TGTGCCAGCAGCTTAAGTAATACAGGGTGGGAAAAACTGTTTTTT. This translates into CASSLSNTGWEKLFF.

This clone was recorded once. The genes are TRBV14 and TRBJ1-1; D gene uncertain. The CDR3 extends over 15 amino acids. V lost 5 bases to trimming and J lost 4 bases, with 17 bases between them. CDR1 and CDR2 (germline): SGHDN, FVKESK. The CDR3 sequence: CASSSQLVPGTEAFF. The CDR3 DNA sequence: TGTGCCAGCAGCTCTCAGCTGGTCCCGGGCACTGAAGCTTTCTTT.

As to this clone: One end of the junction fails to match germline, which may point to a read error. The rearrangement joins TRBV28 to TRBJ2-1; maybe TRBD1 (5 bases). Germline V gene data show CDR1 as MDHEN and CDR2 as SYDVKM. There are 13 residues in the CDR3. Written as DNA, the CDR3 is TGTGCCAGCAGTTTACAGGGTTGGAATGGGCAGTTCTTC. Translated: CASSLQGWNGQFF. Full variable domain (rest looked up from reference TRBV28 and TRBJ2-1): DVKVTQSSRYLVKRTGEKVFLECVQDMDHENMFWYRQDPGLGLRLIYFSYDVKMKEKGDIPEGYSVSREKKERFSLILESASTNQTSMYLCASSLQGWNGQFFGPGTRLTVL.